This T cell receptor (beta chain) was captured by sequencing in a study of blood T cell repertoires in COVID-19. Study details: The United States, Italy and Spain were the sources of the acute and convalescent COVID-19 samples. PBMCs, B-cell-depleted T cells, or T cells provided the cDNA or gDNA that made up the material.

As originally analysed: Amplification with reference gene primers provided the estimates of nucleated cell counts. The method was immunoSEQ multiplex PCR; TCRdb's version includes in-frame clones alone and lacks a portion of them. From that table come the V and J calls and clone size; the DNA was used to work out D and trimming. The profile shows some 250,000 clones, approximately 80% of them singletons. CDR3 length: 14 amino acids. CDR1 is MNHEY and CDR2 is SVGEGT in the germline V gene. Trimming removed 6 bases from V and 4 bases from J, with 15 bases in between. The chain is built from TRBV6-2 or TRBV6-3 and TRBJ1-1; tentatively, D is TRBD1 (6 bases). Sequenced input: peripheral blood. This clonotype originated in a man under 40 who had recovered from COVID-19. CDR3 sequence reads: CASSRRGAFTEAFF. The CDR3 nucleotides read TGTGCCAGCAGCCGGCGGGGGGCTTTCACTGAAGCTTTCTTT.